Following are 17 T cell receptor beta chains from one sample sequenced in a study of long-term antiretroviral therapy in people with HIV. They ran version v3.0 of the immunoSEQ assay at survey level. The data were produced by immunoSEQ multiplex PCR, yet TCRdb's version contains in-frame clones alone and is incomplete. The sample records over 30,000 clones, 75% to 90% being singletons. This material consisted of unsorted PBMCs, taken 3.1 years after starting antiretroviral therapy. The receptors originated from a woman in her 50s with HIV.

This clone came up once. One junction end disagrees with the germline gene, perhaps due to a read error. The chain couples TRBV7-7 to TRBJ2-1; D remains unclear. The V gene's germline CDR1 is SSHAT and CDR2 FNYEAQ (reference sequence). The CDR3 runs to 13 residues. The DNA of the CDR3 is TGTGCTAGCAGCTCATTCCTCCCCAGTGAGCAGTTCTTC. Translated, it gives CASSSFLPSEQFF.

The chain joins TRBV18 to TRBJ2-5; D may be TRBD2 (5 bases). The V gene's germline CDR1 is KGHSH and CDR2 LQKENI. Trimming left V 2 bases short and J 3 bases short, with 10 bases between. This CDR3 is 14 amino acids long. The CDR3 sequence: CASSPVSGEETQYF. The CDR3 bases are TGTGCCAGCTCACCAGTATCCGGGGAAGAGACCCAGTACTTC. The full variable domain, completed using reference TRBV18 and TRBJ2-5, is NAGVMQNPRHLVRRRGQEARLRCSPMKGHSHVYWYRQLPEEGLKFMVYLQKENIIDESGMPKERFSAEFPKEGPSILRIQQVVRGDSAAYFCASSPVSGEETQYFGPGTRLLVL.

The V and J genes are TRBV4-2 and TRBJ1-1; no clear D gene. The CDR3 is 17 residues long. V lost 4 bases, J lost 4 bases, and 22 bases lay in between. The germline gives CDR1 LGHNA, CDR2 YNFKEQ. The CDR3 spells CASSPRLGSGDGTEAFF. The CDR3 nucleotides are TGTGCCAGCAGCCCCCGTCTCGGGAGTGGAGATGGCACTGAAGCTTTCTTT.

This sequence joins TRBV19 and TRBJ1-5; unclear D gene. V lost 0 bases, J lost 5 bases, and 14 bases lay in between. This CDR3 has 16 amino acids. CDR1 is LNHDA and CDR2 is SQIVND in the germline V gene (reference sequence). The CDR3 here is CASSIDRRVWYQPQHF. CDR3 in DNA: TGTGCCAGTAGTATAGATCGGAGAGTCTGGTATCAGCCCCAGCATTTT.

The chain has TRBV20-1 and TRBJ2-3; D remains ambiguous. This CDR3 is 10 amino acids long. Trimming shortened V by 6 bases and J by 12 bases, and 13 bases separated the two germline ends. Germline V CDR1 and CDR2: DFQATT, SNEGSKA (reference sequence). CDR3 nucleotide sequence: TGCAGTGCCACCCTAGAGACCCAGTATTTT. Amino acids: CSATLETQYF.

The chain combines TRBV29-1 with TRBJ2-7; unclear D gene. The germline V and J ends were trimmed by 1 base and 6 bases, with 13 bases remaining between them. The CDR3 spans 13 residues. The germline V gene encodes CDR1 SQVTM and CDR2 ANQGSEA. The DNA for the CDR3 is TGCAGCGTTGAAGGGCCGGGTCGCTCCGAGCAGTACTTC. Translated, it gives CSVEGPGRSEQYF.

V is TRBV19 and J is TRBJ1-5, with no clear D. This CDR3 spans 11 amino acids. Germline CDR1 reads LNHDA; CDR2 reads SQIVND (reference sequence). V was cut by 5 bases and J by 9 bases, with 8 bases left in between. CDR3 sequence reads: CASSYSGPQHF. CDR3 DNA sequence: TGTGCCAGTAGTTATAGCGGGCCCCAGCATTTT.

The chain links TRBV10-2 to TRBJ1-1; D remains unclear. The V end lost 3 bases, the J end lost 11 bases, and 10 bases lay between the germline ends. This CDR3 is 11 amino acids long. CDR1 is WSHSY, CDR2 SAAADI, per germline. The CDR3 reads CASSEGGGAFF. DNA of the CDR3: TGCGCCAGCAGTGAAGGTGGTGGGGCTTTCTTT.

This clone was observed once. This rearrangement joins TRBV5-6 to TRBJ1-2; TRBD1 matches 7 bases. The germline V gene has CDR1 SGHDT and CDR2 YYEEEE. Trimming removed 4 bases from V and 4 bases from J; junction bases left unmatched: 4. This CDR3 has 13 amino acids. The CDR3 protein is CASSTTGPYGYTF. The CDR3 bases are TGTGCCAGCAGCACGACAGGGCCCTATGGCTACACCTTC.

Details on this clone: In the same sample, other DNA sequences code for this CDR3. The rearrangement joins TRBV6-1 to TRBJ2-7, with D perhaps assigned TRBD1 or TRBD2 (5 bases each). V was shortened by 4 bases and J by 1 base, with 5 bases between the two germline ends. The CDR3 sequence is 12 residues long. Germline CDR1 MNHNS, CDR2 SASEGT. Here the CDR3 reads CASSGGSYEQYF. For the CDR3, the DNA is TGTGCCAGCAGTGGGGGGTCCTACGAGCAGTACTTC.

The rearrangement links TRBV19 to TRBJ1-1, with D hard to call. Germline CDR1 is LNHDA and CDR2 is SQIVND (reference sequence). The CDR3 has 12 residues. V was trimmed by 9 bases and J by 5 bases, leaving 13 bases between them. The CDR3 nucleotides read TGTGCCAGCCGGGTCTTAGGGACTGAAGCTTTCTTT. Translation gives CASRVLGTEAFF.

The chain is built from TRBV19 and TRBJ1-1; possibly TRBD1 for D (5 bases). The V gene's germline CDR1 is LNHDA and CDR2 SQIVND (reference sequence). The CDR3 runs to 16 residues. Trimming cost V 6 bases and J 1 base, with 18 bases left between them. The CDR3 nucleotides read TGTGCCAGTAGCAGCCCCCCGGGGGTCCCGAACACTGAAGCTTTCTTT. Its protein product is CASSSPPGVPNTEAFF.

This clone came up a few times. The chain recombines TRBV2 with TRBJ1-6; D unresolved. The CDR3 extends over 15 amino acids. CDR1 is SNHLY, CDR2 FYNNEI, per germline. V gave up 3 bases and J gave up 6 bases, with 12 bases separating them. The CDR3 region is CASSDQFSGNSPLHF. CDR3 sequence (DNA): TGTGCCAGCAGTGATCAATTTTCGGGTAATTCACCCCTCCACTTT.

The V call is TRBV29-1, the J call TRBJ2-7; TRBD1 aligns across 9 bases. Germline-derived CDR1 and CDR2 are SQVTM and ANQGSEA. The V segment lost 7 bases and the J segment 5 bases; nucleotides outside the gene matches: 3. There are 11 residues in the CDR3. CDR3 sequence (DNA): TGCAGCGCTGACAGGGGGGACGAGCAGTACTTC. This sequence encodes CSADRGDEQYF.

This clone was seen once. The chain uses TRBV5-5 and TRBJ1-2, with D maybe TRBD1 (5 bases). Per the germline V gene, CDR1 is SGHKS and CDR2 is YYEKEE (reference sequence). The CDR3 has 14 amino acids. Trimming cost V 3 bases and J 0 bases, with 9 bases left between them. CDR3 amino acids: CASSSWGANYGYTF. Here the CDR3 DNA reads TGTGCCAGCAGCTCGTGGGGGGCTAACTATGGCTACACCTTC.

This clone appeared once. One end of the junction is discordant with germline, which a read error may explain. This rearrangement joins TRBV6-6 to TRBJ2-1; 8 nucleotides agree with TRBD2. CDR3 size: 15 residues. Per germline, CDR1 MNHNY and CDR2 SVGAGI (reference sequence). The CDR3 DNA reads TGTGCCAGCAGTCACTCTCGGACTAGCCGGGGTGAGCAGTTCTTC. It specifies CASSHSRTSRGEQFF.

The J gene is TRBJ1-4, the V gene TRBV5-1, with 7 bases identical to TRBD1. Germline-derived CDR1 and CDR2 are SGHRS and YFSETQ. This CDR3 has 17 residues. The trim removed 0 bases at V and 8 bases at J, leaving 13 bases unmatched. The CDR3 sequence is CASSLAVATGRGEKLFF. CDR3 in DNA: TGCGCCAGCAGCTTGGCGGTGGCGACAGGGCGGGGGGAAAAACTGTTTTTT.